This T cell receptor beta chain was identified in a study of blood T cell repertoires in COVID-19. Study summary: T cells, B-cell-depleted T cells, or PBMCs supplied cDNA or gDNA.

Per the study methods: Estimation of nucleated cell counts relied on the amplification of reference gene primers. Libraries were prepared by immunoSEQ multiplex PCR; TCRdb keeps only in-frame clonotypes and omits some of them. V, J and clone size are those of that table, while D and trimming were read from the DNA. This sample carries approximately 120,000 clones, approximately 82% of them seen once, and the ten largest clones take 3.8%. The CDR3 is 14 residues long. Trimming cost V 7 bases and J 0 bases; bases outside gene matches: 5. Looked up from germline, CDR1 is MDHEN and CDR2 is SYDVKM. The J gene is TRBJ2-7, the V gene TRBV28, with 8 bases lining up with TRBD1. Sequenced: peripheral blood. This TCR derives from a woman in her forties or fifties with acute or convalescent COVID-19. CDR3 amino acids: CASTTTGVSYEQYF. As DNA, the CDR3 is TGTGCCAGCACTACGACAGGGGTCTCCTACGAGCAGTACTTC.